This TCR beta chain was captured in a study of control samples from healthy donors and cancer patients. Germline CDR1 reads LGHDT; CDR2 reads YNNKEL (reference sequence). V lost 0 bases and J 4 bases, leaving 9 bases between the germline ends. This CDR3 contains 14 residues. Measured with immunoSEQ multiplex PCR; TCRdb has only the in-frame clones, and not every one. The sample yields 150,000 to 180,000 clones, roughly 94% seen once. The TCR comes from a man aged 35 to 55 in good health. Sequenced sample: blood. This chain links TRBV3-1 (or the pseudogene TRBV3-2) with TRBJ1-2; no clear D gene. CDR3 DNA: TGTGCCAGCAGCCAAGATACGGTGGGCTATGGCTACACCTTC. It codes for CASSQDTVGYGYTF.